Listed below are T cell receptor beta chains from one sample, sequenced in a study of T cells in Graves' hyperthyroidism and ophthalmopathy. From the multiplex PCR reads, TCRdb called clonotypes with MiXCR, one entry per CDR3 protein. The repertoire holds 610,000 or so distinct CDR3 sequences, with approximately 44% as singletons. The sequenced sample consisted of peripheral blood or thyroid tissue (not recorded which). These TCRs come from a young woman with Graves' hyperthyroidism. The CDR3 runs from the conserved cysteine through the conserved F or W. The order of the fields is D gene, V gene, J gene, clone size, CDR3 protein, CDR3 DNA. The D gene is left open where the match is weak. Some rows have no size entry. The others give once, few or many, or a class for an expanded clone.

D gene: -; V gene: TRBV12-3/TRBV12-4; J gene: TRBJ2-7; clone size: many; CDR3 protein: CASSFDVGYEQYF; CDR3 DNA: TGTGCCAGCAGTTTTGACGTCGGCTACGAGCAGTACTTC
D gene: -; V gene: TRBV2; J gene: TRBJ2-2; clone size: -; CDR3 protein: CASTTGSNTGELFF; CDR3 DNA: TGTGCCAGCACTACAGGGTCGAACACCGGGGAGCTGTTTTTT
D gene: TRBD1; V gene: TRBV7-2; J gene: TRBJ2-7; clone size: many; CDR3 protein: CASTPRTGVEQYF; CDR3 DNA: TGTGCCAGCACCCCTCGGACAGGGGTTGAGCAGTACTTC
D gene: TRBD2; V gene: TRBV7-2; J gene: TRBJ2-7; clone size: many; CDR3 protein: CASSLAGVTYEQYF; CDR3 DNA: TGTGCCAGCAGCTTGGCGGGAGTAACCTACGAGCAGTACTTC
D gene: TRBD1; V gene: TRBV7-2; J gene: TRBJ2-7; clone size: few; CDR3 protein: CASSLPGGFHGQYF; CDR3 DNA: TGTGCCAGCAGCTTACCAGGGGGCTTCCACGGGCAGTACTTC
D gene: -; V gene: TRBV7-9; J gene: TRBJ1-6; clone size: once; CDR3 protein: CASKPGLYNSPLHF; CDR3 DNA: TGTGCCAGCAAACCCGGACTGTATAATTCACCCCTCCACTTT
D gene: TRBD1; V gene: TRBV20-1; J gene: TRBJ1-1; clone size: many; CDR3 protein: CSATRTGGRLNTEAFF; CDR3 DNA: TGCAGTGCCACCCGAACAGGGGGCCGTTTGAACACTGAAGCTTTCTTT
D gene: -; V gene: TRBV12-3/TRBV12-4; J gene: TRBJ1-2; clone size: -; CDR3 protein: CASSTSGRTNYGYTF; CDR3 DNA: TGTGCCAGCAGTACCAGCGGGAGGACTAACTATGGCTACACCTTC
D gene: -; V gene: TRBV20-1; J gene: TRBJ2-3; clone size: -; CDR3 protein: CSARLLPHGSTDTQYF; CDR3 DNA: TGCAGTGCTAGGTTGCTCCCCCACGGGAGCACAGATACGCAGTATTTT
D gene: -; V gene: TRBV7-3; J gene: TRBJ1-1; clone size: many; CDR3 protein: CASMVRPSSTEAFF; CDR3 DNA: TGTGCCAGCATGGTGCGGCCTAGCAGCACTGAAGCTTTCTTT
D gene: TRBD2; V gene: TRBV7-2; J gene: TRBJ2-6; clone size: -; CDR3 protein: CASSLGGVAGYGANVLTF; CDR3 DNA: TGTGCCAGCAGCTTGGGAGGGGTAGCGGGGTATGGGGCCAACGTCCTGACTTTC
D gene: TRBD2; V gene: TRBV7-8; J gene: TRBJ2-7; clone size: -; CDR3 protein: CASSLYGTSEQYF; CDR3 DNA: TGTGCCAGCAGCTTATACGGGACTAGCGAGCAGTACTTC
D gene: -; V gene: TRBV12-3/TRBV12-4; J gene: TRBJ1-5; clone size: many; CDR3 protein: CASSLPQGVGNQPQHF; CDR3 DNA: TGTGCCAGCAGTTTACCCCAGGGAGTTGGCAATCAGCCCCAGCATTTT
D gene: -; V gene: TRBV7-3; J gene: TRBJ2-7; clone size: -; CDR3 protein: CASSPGPPPPYEQYF; CDR3 DNA: TGTGCCAGCAGCCCTGGTCCCCCCCCCCCTTACGAGCAGTACTTC
D gene: TRBD2; V gene: TRBV20-1; J gene: TRBJ2-7; clone size: -; CDR3 protein: CSASSGSFGDTQYF; CDR3 DNA: TGCAGTGCTAGTAGCGGGAGCTTTGGAGATACGCAGTACTTC
D gene: TRBD2; V gene: TRBV7-3; J gene: TRBJ2-6; clone size: -; CDR3 protein: CASSSYLAGEDGANVLTF; CDR3 DNA: TGTGCCAGCAGCTCATATCTAGCGGGAGAAGATGGGGCCAACGTCCTGACTTTC
D gene: -; V gene: TRBV4-1; J gene: TRBJ2-5; clone size: -; CDR3 protein: CASSQASFGETQYF; CDR3 DNA: TGCGCCAGCAGCCAAGCGTCCTTCGGGGAGACCCAGTACTTC
D gene: TRBD2; V gene: TRBV12-5; J gene: TRBJ2-7; clone size: -; CDR3 protein: CASGLRLAGGSYEQYF; CDR3 DNA: TGTGCTAGTGGTCTAAGACTAGCGGGAGGCTCCTACGAGCAGTACTTC
D gene: -; V gene: TRBV20-1; J gene: TRBJ1-5; clone size: few; CDR3 protein: CSAREEASGNQPQHF; CDR3 DNA: TGCAGTGCTAGAGAAGAGGCCTCGGGGAATCAGCCCCAGCATTTT
D gene: -; V gene: TRBV30; J gene: TRBJ2-7; clone size: -; CDR3 protein: CAWSVQGAYEQYF; CDR3 DNA: TGTGCCTGGAGTGTACAGGGAGCCTACGAGCAGTACTTC
D gene: -; V gene: TRBV2; J gene: TRBJ2-1; clone size: few; CDR3 protein: CASTTPGTHNEQFF; CDR3 DNA: TGTGCCAGCACTACCCCCGGGACTCATAATGAGCAGTTCTTC
D gene: TRBD1; V gene: TRBV5-4; J gene: TRBJ1-6; clone size: -; CDR3 protein: CASSQDRRSYNSPLHF; CDR3 DNA: TGTGCCAGCAGCCAGGACAGGCGCTCTTATAATTCACCCCTCCACTTT
D gene: TRBD1; V gene: TRBV7-9; J gene: TRBJ1-2; clone size: few; CDR3 protein: CASSFGQGRTYGYTF; CDR3 DNA: TGTGCCAGCTCATTTGGACAGGGGCGAACTTATGGCTACACCTTC
D gene: TRBD1; V gene: TRBV15; J gene: TRBJ1-6; clone size: -; CDR3 protein: CATSSLISGVQGDSPLHF; CDR3 DNA: TGTGCCACCAGCAGTCTAATTAGCGGGGTTCAGGGGGATTCACCCCTCCACTTT